This T cell receptor (beta chain) was sequenced during a study of blood T cell repertoires in COVID-19. Across the study: The United States, Italy and Spain provided the acute and convalescent COVID-19 samples. T cells, B-cell-depleted T cells, or PBMCs supplied cDNA or gDNA.

The ends were cut back, 8 bases at V and 4 bases at J, with 18 bases in the middle. This CDR3 region has 15 residues. The germline V gene has CDR1 MNHEY and CDR2 SVGAGI. Source study methods: For nucleated cells, counts were estimated from reference gene primer amplification. The data were produced by immunoSEQ multiplex PCR, yet TCRdb's version contains in-frame clones alone and is incomplete. That table is the source of V, J and clone size, and D and trimming were worked out from the DNA. The data contain 95,000 to 120,000 clones, around nine tenths of them seen just once; the ten biggest clones take up 8.4%.

This sequence joins TRBV6-5 and TRBJ1-5; D might be TRBD1 (6 bases). The TCR was taken from a woman aged 70-85 years who had recovered from COVID-19. The specimen sequenced was peripheral blood. CDR3 nucleotides: TGTGCCAGCTCATACAGGGTAAGATGGAATCAGCCCCAGCATTTT. This encodes CASSYRVRWNQPQHF.